This is a list of T cell receptor beta chains from one sample in a study of blood T cell repertoires in COVID-19. Assay used: immunoSEQ multiplex PCR; TCRdb lists only in-frame clones, some missing. The sample has approximately 170,000 clones, under 90% seen once. Sequencing was done on a sample of peripheral blood. These receptors were taken from a woman of 80 years or more with acute or convalescent COVID-19. Each CDR3 is given with its conserved first and last residue. D genes are given only for firm matches. The size field is filled for only some rows; it gives once, few, many or a size class.

j_call,clone_size,v_call,d_call,cdr3_aa,cdr3_nt
TRBJ2-1,-,TRBV3-1/TRBV3-2,-,CASTRGTYGEQFF,TGTGCCAGCACCCGCGGCACATATGGGGAGCAGTTCTTC
TRBJ1-1,few,TRBV7-9,-,CASSPFGGGDTEAFF,TGTGCCAGCAGCCCCTTCGGAGGGGGGGACACTGAAGCTTTCTTT
TRBJ2-1,-,TRBV5-1,TRBD1,CASSLEGAAYNEQFF,TGCGCCAGCAGCTTGGAGGGGGCGGCCTACAATGAGCAGTTCTTC
TRBJ2-6,-,TRBV4-3,-,CASSHGSDSSGANVLTF,TGCGCCAGCAGCCACGGATCAGACAGCTCTGGGGCCAACGTCCTGACTTTC
TRBJ1-2,-,TRBV4-3,-,CASSQDEGQQYGYTF,TGCGCCAGCAGCCAAGATGAAGGACAGCAATATGGCTACACCTTC
TRBJ2-7,once,TRBV6-6,TRBD2,CASRDSGRGYEQYF,TGTGCCAGCAGGGATAGCGGGAGAGGATACGAGCAGTACTTC
TRBJ1-3,once,TRBV6-2/TRBV6-3,-,CASSLLVSGNTIYF,TGTGCCAGCAGCTTACTGGTCTCTGGAAACACCATATATTTT
TRBJ1-5,-,TRBV4-1,-,CASSQDRTRGDIDQPQHF,TGCGCCAGCAGCCAAGATCGGACCCGTGGGGACATTGATCAGCCCCAGCATTTT
TRBJ1-6,-,TRBV9,-,CASSVERRNSPLHF,TGTGCCAGCAGCGTAGAAAGGAGGAATTCACCCCTCCACTTT
TRBJ2-7,-,TRBV1,-,CTSSQRTSGSRYEQYF,TGCACCAGCAGCCAGAGGACTAGCGGGAGTCGGTACGAGCAGTACTTC
TRBJ2-3,-,TRBV29-1,-,CSVEGGGSRYSGQTDTQYF,TGCAGCGTTGAGGGTGGAGGGAGTAGATATAGTGGTCAGACAGATACGCAGTATTTT
TRBJ1-5,-,TRBV28,-,CASSPSLGPQHF,TGTGCCAGCAGCCCGAGCCTCGGGCCCCAGCATTTT
TRBJ2-1,-,TRBV6-5,-,CASRATGLGFSEQFF,TGTGCCAGCAGAGCCACAGGGTTAGGTTTTAGTGAGCAGTTCTTC
TRBJ2-7,-,TRBV6-6,TRBD2,CATQPEGGYYEQYF,TGTGCCACACAACCGGAGGGAGGGTACTACGAGCAGTACTTC